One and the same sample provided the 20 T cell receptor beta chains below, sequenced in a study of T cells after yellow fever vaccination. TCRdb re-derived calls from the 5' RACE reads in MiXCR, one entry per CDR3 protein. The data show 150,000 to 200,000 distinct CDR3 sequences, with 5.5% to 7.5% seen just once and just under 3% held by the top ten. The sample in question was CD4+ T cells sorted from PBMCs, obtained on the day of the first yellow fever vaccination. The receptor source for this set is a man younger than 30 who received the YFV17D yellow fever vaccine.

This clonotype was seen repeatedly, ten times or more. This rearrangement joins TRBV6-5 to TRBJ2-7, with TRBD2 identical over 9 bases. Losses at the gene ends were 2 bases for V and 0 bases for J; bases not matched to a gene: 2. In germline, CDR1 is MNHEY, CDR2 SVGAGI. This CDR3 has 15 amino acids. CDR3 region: CASSYLAGHSYEQYF. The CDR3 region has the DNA TGTGCCAGCAGTTACCTAGCGGGGCACTCCTACGAGCAGTACTTC.

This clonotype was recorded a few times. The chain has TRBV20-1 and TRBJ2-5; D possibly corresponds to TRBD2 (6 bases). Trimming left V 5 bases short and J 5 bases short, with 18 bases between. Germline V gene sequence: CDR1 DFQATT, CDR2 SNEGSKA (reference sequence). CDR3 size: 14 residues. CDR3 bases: TGCAGTGCTCCGAACCCCCCGGGGGTGGAGACCCAGTACTTC. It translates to CSAPNPPGVETQYF.

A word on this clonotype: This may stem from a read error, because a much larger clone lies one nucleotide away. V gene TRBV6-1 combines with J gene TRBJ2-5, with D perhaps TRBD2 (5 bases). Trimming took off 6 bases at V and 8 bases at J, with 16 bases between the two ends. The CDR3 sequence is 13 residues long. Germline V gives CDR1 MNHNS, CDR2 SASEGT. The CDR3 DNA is TGTGCCAGCAGCCGCGGCCTAGCAGATACCCAGTACTTC. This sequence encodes CASSRGLADTQYF.

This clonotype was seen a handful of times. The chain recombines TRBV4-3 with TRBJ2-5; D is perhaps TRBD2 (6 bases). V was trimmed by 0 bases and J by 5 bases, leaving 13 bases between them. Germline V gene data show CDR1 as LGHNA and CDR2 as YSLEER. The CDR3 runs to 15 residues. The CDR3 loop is CASSQDLRGEETQYF. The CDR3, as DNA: TGCGCCAGCAGCCAAGATCTGCGGGGAGAGGAGACCCAGTACTTC.

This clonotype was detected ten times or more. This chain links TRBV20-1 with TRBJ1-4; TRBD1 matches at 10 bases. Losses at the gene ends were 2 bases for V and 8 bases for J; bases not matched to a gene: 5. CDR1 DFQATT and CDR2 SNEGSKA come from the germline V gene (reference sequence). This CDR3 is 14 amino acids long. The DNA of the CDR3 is TGCAGTGCTAGATCTGGGACAGGGGACGAAAAACTGTTTTTT. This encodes CSARSGTGDEKLFF.

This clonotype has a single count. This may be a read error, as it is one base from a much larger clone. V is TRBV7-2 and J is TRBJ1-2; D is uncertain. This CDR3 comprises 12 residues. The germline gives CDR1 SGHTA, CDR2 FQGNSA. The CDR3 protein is CVSSATNYGYTF. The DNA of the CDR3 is TGTGTCAGCAGCGCGACTAACTATGGCTACACCTTC. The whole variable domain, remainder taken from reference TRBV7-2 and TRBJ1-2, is GAGVSQSPSNKVTEKGKDVELRCDPISGHTALYWYRQSLGQGLEFLIYFQGNSAPDKSGLPSDRFSAERTGGSVSTLTIQRTQQEDSAVYLCVSSATNYGYTFGSGTRLTVV.

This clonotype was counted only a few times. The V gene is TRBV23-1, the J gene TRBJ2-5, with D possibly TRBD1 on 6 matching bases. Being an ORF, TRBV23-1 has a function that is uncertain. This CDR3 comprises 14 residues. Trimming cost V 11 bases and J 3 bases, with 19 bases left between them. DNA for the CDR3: TGCGCCCGCTCGAGCCAGGGGATGAAAGAGACCCAGTACTTC. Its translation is CARSSQGMKETQYF.

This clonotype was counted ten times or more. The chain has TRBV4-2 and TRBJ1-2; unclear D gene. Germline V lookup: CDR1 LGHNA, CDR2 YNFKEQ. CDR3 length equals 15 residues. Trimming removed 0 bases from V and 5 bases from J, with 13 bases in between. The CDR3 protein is CASSQDVGHRYGYTF. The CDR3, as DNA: TGTGCCAGCAGCCAAGATGTAGGCCATCGGTATGGCTACACCTTC.

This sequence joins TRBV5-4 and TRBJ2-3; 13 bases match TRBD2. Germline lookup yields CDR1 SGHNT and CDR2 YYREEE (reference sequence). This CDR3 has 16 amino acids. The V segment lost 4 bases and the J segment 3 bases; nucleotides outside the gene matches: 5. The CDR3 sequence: CASSKRTSGGTDTQYF. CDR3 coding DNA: TGTGCCAGCAGCAAACGGACTAGCGGGGGTACAGATACGCAGTATTTT.

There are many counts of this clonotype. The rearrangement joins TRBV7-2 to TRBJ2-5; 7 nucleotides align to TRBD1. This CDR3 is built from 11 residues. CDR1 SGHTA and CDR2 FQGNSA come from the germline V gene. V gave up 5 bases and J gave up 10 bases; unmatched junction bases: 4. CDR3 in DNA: TGTGCCAGCAGCCCAGGGGGAATCCAGTACTTC. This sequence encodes CASSPGGIQYF.

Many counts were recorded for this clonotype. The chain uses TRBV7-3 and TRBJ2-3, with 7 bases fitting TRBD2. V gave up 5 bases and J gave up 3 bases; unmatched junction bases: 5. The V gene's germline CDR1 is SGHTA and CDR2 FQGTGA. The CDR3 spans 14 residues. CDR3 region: CASSRRGVTDTQYF. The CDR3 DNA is TGTGCCAGCAGCCGACGGGGGGTAACAGATACGCAGTATTTT.

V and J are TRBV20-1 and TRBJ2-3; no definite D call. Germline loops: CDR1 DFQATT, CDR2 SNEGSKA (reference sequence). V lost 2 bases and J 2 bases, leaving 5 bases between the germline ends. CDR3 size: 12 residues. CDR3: CSARWTTDTQYF. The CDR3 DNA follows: TGCAGTGCTAGATGGACCACAGATACGCAGTATTTT.

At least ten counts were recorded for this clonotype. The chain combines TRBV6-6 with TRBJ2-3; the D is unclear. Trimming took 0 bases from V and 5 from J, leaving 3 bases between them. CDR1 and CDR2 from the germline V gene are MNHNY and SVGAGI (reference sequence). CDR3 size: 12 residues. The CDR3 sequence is CASSYSLDTQYF. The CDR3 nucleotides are TGTGCCAGCAGTTACTCTTTAGATACGCAGTATTTT.

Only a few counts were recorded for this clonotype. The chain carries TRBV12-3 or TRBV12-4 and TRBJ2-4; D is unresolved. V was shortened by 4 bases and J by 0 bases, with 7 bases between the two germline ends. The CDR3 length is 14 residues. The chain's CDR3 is CASSSAGAKNIQYF. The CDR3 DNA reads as TGTGCCAGCAGTTCGGCAGGAGCCAAAAACATTCAGTACTTC.

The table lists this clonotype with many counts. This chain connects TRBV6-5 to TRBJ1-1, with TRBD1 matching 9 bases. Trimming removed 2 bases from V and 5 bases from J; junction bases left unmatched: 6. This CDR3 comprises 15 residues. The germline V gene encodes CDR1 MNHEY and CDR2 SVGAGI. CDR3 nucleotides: TGTGCCAGCAGTTACGAAAGACAGGGGGGAACTGAAGCTTTCTTT. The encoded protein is CASSYERQGGTEAFF.

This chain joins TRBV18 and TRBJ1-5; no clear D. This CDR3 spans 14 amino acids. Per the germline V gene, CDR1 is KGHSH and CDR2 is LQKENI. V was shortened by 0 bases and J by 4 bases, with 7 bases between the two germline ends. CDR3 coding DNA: TGTGCCAGCTCACCACCACACGGAAATCAGCCCCAGCATTTT. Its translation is CASSPPHGNQPQHF.

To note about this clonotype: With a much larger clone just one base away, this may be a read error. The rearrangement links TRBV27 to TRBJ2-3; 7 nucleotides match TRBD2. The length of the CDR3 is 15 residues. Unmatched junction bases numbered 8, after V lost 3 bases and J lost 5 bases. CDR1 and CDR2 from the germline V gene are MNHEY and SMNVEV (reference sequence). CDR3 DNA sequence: TGTGCCAGCAGTTTCGGAAGCGGGGAAGAAGATACGCAGTATTTT. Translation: CASSFGSGEEDTQYF.

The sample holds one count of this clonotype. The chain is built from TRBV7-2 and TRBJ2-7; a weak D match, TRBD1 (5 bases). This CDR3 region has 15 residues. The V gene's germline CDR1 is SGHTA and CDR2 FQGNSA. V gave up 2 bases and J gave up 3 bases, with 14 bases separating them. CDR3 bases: TGTGCCAGCAGCTTAAGCTCCAGGACATACTACGAGCAGTACGTC. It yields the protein CASSLSSRTYYEQYV.

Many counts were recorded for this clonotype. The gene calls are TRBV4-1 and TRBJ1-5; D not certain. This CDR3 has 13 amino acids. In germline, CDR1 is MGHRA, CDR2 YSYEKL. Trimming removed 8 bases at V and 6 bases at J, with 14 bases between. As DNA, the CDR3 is TGCGCCAGCTCGGGAAGGGCGGGTCAGCCCCAGCATTTT. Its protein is CASSGRAGQPQHF.

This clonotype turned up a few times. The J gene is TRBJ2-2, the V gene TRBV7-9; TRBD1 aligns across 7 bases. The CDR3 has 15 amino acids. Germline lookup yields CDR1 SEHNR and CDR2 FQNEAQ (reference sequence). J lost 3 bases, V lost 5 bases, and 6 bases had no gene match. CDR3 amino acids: CASSPRGHDTGELFF. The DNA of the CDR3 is TGTGCCAGCAGCCCGAGGGGGCATGACACCGGGGAGCTGTTTTTT.